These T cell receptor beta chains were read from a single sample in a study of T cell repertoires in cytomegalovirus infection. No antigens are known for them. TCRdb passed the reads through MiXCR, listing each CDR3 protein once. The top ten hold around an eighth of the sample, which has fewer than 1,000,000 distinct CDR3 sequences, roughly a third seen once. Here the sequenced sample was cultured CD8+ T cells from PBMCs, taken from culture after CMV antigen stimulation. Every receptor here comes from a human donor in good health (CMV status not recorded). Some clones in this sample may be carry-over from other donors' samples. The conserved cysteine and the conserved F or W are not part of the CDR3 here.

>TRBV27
ASKIAGSTDTQY
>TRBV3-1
ASSQTLRGSNQPQH
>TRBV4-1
ASSQETNTEAF
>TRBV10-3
AISEAASGGDEQF
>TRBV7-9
ASSTPGQGVETGELF
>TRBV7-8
ASSFDRRQGSPYNEQF
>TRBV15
ATSRTTPAAGIQY
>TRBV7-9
ASSPIWGGGNTGELF
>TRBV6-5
ASSYSSSLNTEAF
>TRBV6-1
ASSENSGGAYNEQF
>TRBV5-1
ASSFTLSYEQY
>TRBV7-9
ASSLGTGRDPKAF
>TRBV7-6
ASSSGSSYNEQF
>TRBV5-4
ASLNRGEQF
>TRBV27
ASSLIGAGQPQH
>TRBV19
ASSGTSGAFTDTQY
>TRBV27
VSSLQQGSRALY
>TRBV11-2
ASTLDRDRGSSYNSPLH
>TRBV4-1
ASSPDGGSNYEQY
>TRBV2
AGGSNEQF
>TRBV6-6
ASSYSGVGVRNTQY
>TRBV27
ASSFFAGESTDTQY
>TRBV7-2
ASSLNELGVGDTQY
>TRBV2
ASSEVRQGANGYT
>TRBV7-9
ASSPWDGSTDTQY
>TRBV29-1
SVPFSATSNQPQH
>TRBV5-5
ASSSAPDRGLEKLF
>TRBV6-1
ASSNGRIEAF
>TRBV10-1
ASSGTAQETQY
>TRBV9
ASSTGTGSSGNTIY
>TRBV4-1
ASSQGAGMGTEAF
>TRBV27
ASSPLPVYNEQF
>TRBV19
ASSIVLGTEAF
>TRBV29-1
SVSVRAGELF
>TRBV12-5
ASGVGERLQY
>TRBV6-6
ASSPFSGTVRTDTQY
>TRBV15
ATSRVPVGLAGVEQF
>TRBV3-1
ASSLGRYSNTIY
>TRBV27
ASRDGANVPT
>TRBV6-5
ASRGSQGAYEKLF
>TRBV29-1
SVVTGSADTQY
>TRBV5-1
ASTQGPGNEKLF
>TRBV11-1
ASSLDRGRPLH
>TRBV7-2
ASSNLRDAAETQY
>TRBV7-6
ASSLDPRDRLFVNTGELF
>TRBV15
ATSRVIGPFDTEAF
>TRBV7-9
ASSSNYLT
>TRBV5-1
ASSLWGTTETQY
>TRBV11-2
ASSLPPCFRVEQF
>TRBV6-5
ASSWTGLAGGTDTQY
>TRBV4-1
ASSQADAGTEAF
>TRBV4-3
ASSQDPAGGSDTQY
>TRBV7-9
ASSFPGGSRARLGTEAF
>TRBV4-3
ASSEGLARQETQY
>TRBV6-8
ASSYNGREQY
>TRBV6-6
ASGSSGNTGELF
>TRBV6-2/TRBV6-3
ASSYSTMSSYNEQF
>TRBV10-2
ASSEDYTNTGELF